The next 25 T cell receptor beta chains were all read from a single sample in a study of human T cells and chemical hapten exposure listed by TCRdb under 2021. Libraries were made using RACE. TCRdb records NextSeq 500 as the sequencer. Using fastp at Q25 and MiXCR, TCRdb reprocessed the public reads and kept productive beta chains. Under each unique CDR3 protein, matching rows form one entry showing the most common genes and DNA. The sample table holds over 55,000 distinct CDR3 sequences, of which approximately 13% were seen once. 2.4% of the sample is in the top ten clones. The time point label, as the study defines it: patch test 3, about 24 weeks after DPC sensitization. Interpreted using the paper, the treatment or condition label stands for: therapeutic diphenylcyclopropenone sensitization with weekly scalp DPC. This material consisted of whole blood, taken in connection with sensitization to the hapten diphenylcyclopropenone (DPC). These receptor sequences come from a man aged 25-45 years with alopecia areata. Some clones in this sample may be carry-over from other donors' samples.

This clonotype was recorded a few times. This chain connects TRBV6-6 to TRBJ2-3; 15 nucleotides match TRBD2. The CDR3 is made up of 18 amino acids. Trimming at V came to 8 bases and at J to 2 bases, leaving 11 bases not matched to a gene. Per the germline V gene, CDR1 is MNHNY and CDR2 is SVGAGI (reference sequence). CDR3 DNA: TGTGCCAGCGTCGGCGGACTAGCGGGGGGGCGCATCACAGATACGCAGTATTTT. Amino acid sequence: CASVGGLAGGRITDTQYF.

The gene calls are TRBV9 and TRBJ2-7, with D tentatively TRBD2 (5 bases). The germline gives CDR1 SGDLS, CDR2 YYNGEE. The germline V and J ends were trimmed by 0 bases and 0 bases, with 10 bases remaining between them. The CDR3 length is 15 residues. The CDR3 region has the DNA TGTGCCAGCAGCGTAGGAGGGAGTCACTCCTACGAGCAGTACTTC. It specifies CASSVGGSHSYEQYF.

The chain carries TRBV10-3 and TRBJ2-5; D is unclear. The germline V and J ends were trimmed by 2 bases and 1 base, with 14 bases remaining between them. This CDR3 region has 16 residues. CDR1 is ENHRY, CDR2 SYGVKD, per germline. CDR3: CAISEIHGLAQETQYF. For the CDR3, the DNA is TGTGCCATCAGTGAGATACACGGATTGGCCCAAGAGACCCAGTACTTC.

V and J are TRBV28 and TRBJ1-2; 9 bases match TRBD1. This CDR3 comprises 16 residues. Per germline, CDR1 MDHEN and CDR2 SYDVKM. After removal of 7 bases from V and 4 bases from J, the junction contained 13 bases not matched to a gene. The CDR3 nucleotides read TGTGCCAGCACCGATTACAGGGGGCTGTTCTTCTATGGCTACACCTTC. This gives the protein CASTDYRGLFFYGYTF.

The chain has TRBV4-2 and TRBJ2-3, with TRBD2 matching over 12 bases. Germline V gene lookup returns CDR1 LGHNA and CDR2 YNFKEQ. The junction had 0 bases not matched to a gene; V was cut back by 1 base and J by 1 base. There are 16 residues in the CDR3. The CDR3 nucleotides are TGTGCCAGCAGCCAAGGGACTAGCGGGGGCACAGATACGCAGTATTTT. This codes for CASSQGTSGGTDTQYF.

This clonotype was seen repeatedly, ten times or more. The CDR3 region has the DNA TGCAGTGCTACTGGGACAGCTAGCGACGTAAAATACACCGGGGAGCTGTTTTTT. It encodes CSATGTASDVKYTGELFF. The chain employs TRBV20-1 and TRBJ2-2, with D perhaps matching TRBD1 (7 bases). The CDR3 totals 18 residues. The germline gives CDR1 DFQATT, CDR2 SNEGSKA (reference sequence). V gave up 4 bases and J gave up 3 bases, with 24 bases separating them.

The genes are TRBV29-1 and TRBJ1-4, with 7 bases that match TRBD1. The germline V gene encodes CDR1 SQVTM and CDR2 ANQGSEA. Trimming cost V 7 bases and J 3 bases; bases outside gene matches: 11. The length of the CDR3 is 15 residues. CDR3 bases: TGCAGCGCGCTTAAGGGGGCAGGGTCTAATGAAAAACTGTTTTTT. This gives the protein CSALKGAGSNEKLFF. Full variable domain (remainder filled in from reference TRBV29-1 and TRBJ1-4): SAVISQKPSRDICQRGTSLTIQCQVDSQVTMMFWYRQQPGQSLTLIATANQGSEATYESGFVIDKFPISRPNLTFSTLTVSNMSPEDSSIYLCSALKGAGSNEKLFFGSGTQLSVL.

This clonotype was recorded many times. The V and J genes are TRBV6-2 or TRBV6-3 and TRBJ2-1, with D unresolved. CDR1 is MNHEY, CDR2 SVGEGT, per germline. The CDR3 has 13 residues. The ends were cut back, 0 bases at V and 3 bases at J, with 3 bases in the middle. The CDR3 spells CASSYSSYNEQFF. CDR3 DNA: TGTGCCAGCAGTTACTCTAGCTACAATGAGCAGTTCTTC.

Details on this clonotype: A much larger clonotype is one base distant, so this may be a read error. The chain joins TRBV12-3 or TRBV12-4 to TRBJ2-1, with no clear D. V was shortened by 4 bases and J by 12 bases, with 10 bases between the two germline ends. CDR3 size: 11 residues. CDR3 sequence reads: CASSSCFGQFF. CDR3 sequence (DNA): TGTGCCAGCAGTTCCTGCTTCGGGCAGTTCTTC.

The table lists this clonotype with many counts. The DNA of the CDR3 is TGTGCCAGCAGACCCCCCCCGGGCGGGGGGAAACTTAGCACAGATACGCAGTATTTT. The encoded protein is CASRPPPGGGKLSTDTQYF. The chain is built from TRBV12-3 or TRBV12-4 and TRBJ2-3, with 8 bases identical to TRBD2. The ends lost 6 bases at V and 0 bases at J; junction bases unmatched: 17. There are 19 residues in the CDR3.

This clonotype was detected many times. The chain recombines TRBV18 with TRBJ1-1; D gene uncertain. Trimming took off 5 bases at V and 1 base at J, with 5 bases between the two ends. There are 12 residues in the CDR3. The germline V gene encodes CDR1 KGHSH and CDR2 LQKENI. CDR3 loop: CASSGSNTEAFF. The CDR3 bases are TGTGCCAGCTCAGGTTCGAACACTGAAGCTTTCTTT.

This clonotype occurred many times. The chain couples TRBV7-8 to TRBJ2-5, with TRBD1 matching over 7 bases. The J segment lost 5 bases and the V segment lost 1 base, leaving 4 bases of the junction unmatched. The CDR3 sequence is 14 residues long. The germline CDR1 and CDR2 sequences are SGHVS and FQNEAQ. The CDR3 nucleotides read TGTGCCAGCAGCTTAGGGACAGGCGGGGAGACCCAGTACTTC. This encodes CASSLGTGGETQYF.

The sample holds a few counts of this clonotype. The chain is built from TRBV14 and TRBJ1-1; no reliable D call. V was pared by 1 base and J by 1 base, with 7 bases between. Germline assignment: CDR1 SGHDN and CDR2 FVKESK. The CDR3 has 14 amino acids. Here the CDR3 reads CASSQGLRNTEAFF. For the CDR3, the DNA is TGTGCCAGCAGCCAAGGGCTCAGGAACACTGAAGCTTTCTTT.

A few counts support this clonotype. The chain couples TRBV6-1 to TRBJ2-7; 14 bases are a match to TRBD2. Germline V gives CDR1 MNHNS, CDR2 SASEGT. The CDR3 sequence is 18 residues long. Trimming took 3 bases from V and 7 from J; bases not matched to a gene: 14. The CDR3, as DNA: TGTGCCAGCAGTGACCTGGAGACTAGCGGGGGGGCCTTTGAGGAGCAGTACTTC. The encoded protein is CASSDLETSGGAFEEQYF.

This clonotype was picked up a small number of times. The genes are TRBV27 and TRBJ1-6, with D possibly matching TRBD1 (5 bases). The germline gives CDR1 MNHEY, CDR2 SMNVEV (reference sequence). This CDR3 spans 13 amino acids. Deletions cut 4 bases from V and 7 bases from J, with 8 bases between. CDR3 bases: TGTGCCAGCAGTTACGACAGAAATTCACCCCTCCACTTT. Translating gives CASSYDRNSPLHF.

This clonotype has only a few counts. The genes are TRBV20-1 and TRBJ1-1; 8 bases align to TRBD1. This CDR3 comprises 14 residues. With V trimmed by 1 base and J by 3 bases, 4 bases remained unmatched. Germline-derived CDR1 and CDR2 are DFQATT and SNEGSKA (reference sequence). CDR3 sequence: CSARADREYTEAFF. Here the CDR3 DNA reads TGCAGTGCTAGAGCGGACAGGGAGTACACTGAAGCTTTCTTT.

At least ten counts were recorded for this clonotype. The J gene is TRBJ2-3, the V gene TRBV4-3, with 8 bases that match TRBD2. The CDR3 loop spans 16 amino acids. Germline V gene sequence: CDR1 LGHNA, CDR2 YSLEER. J lost 5 bases, V lost 1 base, and 8 bases had no gene match. The CDR3 bases are TGCGCCAGCAGCCAAGGAGCTAGCGGGTGGAGAGATACGCAGTATTTT. Protein product: CASSQGASGWRDTQYF.

This clonotype was detected ten times or more. The rearrangement joins TRBV14 to TRBJ2-2; D might be TRBD1 (5 bases). Trimming removed 1 base from V and 8 bases from J, with 17 bases in between. The length of the CDR3 is 16 residues. Germline loops: CDR1 SGHDN, CDR2 FVKESK. The CDR3 sequence is CASSQVLPRTTGELFF. The CDR3 bases are TGTGCCAGCAGCCAAGTCCTCCCCCGGACAACTGGGGAGCTGTTTTTT.

There are a few counts of this clonotype. This chain connects TRBV29-1 to TRBJ2-7; TRBD1 agrees at 11 bases. V shed 4 bases and J 5 bases; nucleotides not matched to a gene: 4. The CDR3 runs to 13 residues. In germline, CDR1 is SQVTM, CDR2 ANQGSEA. The CDR3 DNA reads as TGCAGCGTTGCCCGGACAGGGGGCAACGAGCAGTACTTC. Its translation: CSVARTGGNEQYF.

CDR3 DNA: TGTGCCAGCAGAGCCTCTTGGGACCCGAACTATGGCTACACCTTC. Protein product: CASRASWDPNYGYTF. The genes are TRBV14 and TRBJ1-2; tentatively, D is TRBD1 (5 bases). Trimming shortened V by 6 bases and J by 2 bases, and 16 bases separated the two germline ends. The CDR3 runs to 15 residues. CDR1 and CDR2 (germline): SGHDN, FVKESK.

This clonotype was detected a few times. The chain links TRBV5-1 to TRBJ1-1, with D unclear. The CDR3 covers 13 residues. Between the trimmed V and J ends, which lost 3 bases and 10 bases, there was a span of 16 bases. Germline-derived CDR1 and CDR2 are SGHRS and YFSETQ. CDR3 DNA: TGCGCCAGCAGCTCGGAGACACCTTCCGCAGCTTTCTTT. Its translation: CASSSETPSAAFF.

The rearrangement links TRBV7-9 to TRBJ2-5; D perhaps matches TRBD2 (5 bases). Germline V lookup: CDR1 SEHNR, CDR2 FQNEAQ (reference sequence). The CDR3 runs to 13 residues. V lost 0 bases and J lost 5, with 7 bases in between. CDR3 sequence: CASSLAGIETQYF. CDR3 coding DNA: TGTGCCAGCAGCTTAGCCGGGATTGAGACCCAGTACTTC.

This clonotype was detected only a few times. The chain is built from TRBV11-3 and TRBJ1-5; the D is unclear. With 7 bases removed from V and 0 bases from J, the gap between germline ends came to 25 bases. The CDR3 sequence is 19 residues long. Looked up from germline, CDR1 is SGHNT and CDR2 is YENEEA. CDR3 region: CASTPKRSLMGFSNQPQHF. DNA of the CDR3: TGTGCCAGCACCCCTAAAAGGTCTTTAATGGGGTTTAGCAATCAGCCCCAGCATTTT.

This clonotype ranks as large. The chain joins TRBV7-9 to TRBJ1-2, with D uncertain. This CDR3 region has 14 residues. V was pared by 3 bases and J by 6 bases, with 14 bases between. The germline CDR1 and CDR2 sequences are SEHNR and FQNEAQ (reference sequence). This CDR3 is CASSFGSEADGYTF. The CDR3 nucleotides are TGTGCCAGCAGCTTTGGGTCGGAAGCCGATGGCTACACCTTC.

This clonotype was picked up many times. The chain carries TRBV7-6 and TRBJ2-2; TRBD2 is a possible D gene (6 bases). V lost 1 base and J lost 6, with 15 bases in between. The CDR3 runs 16 residues. Germline values: CDR1 SGHVS, CDR2 FNYEAQ. CDR3 protein: CASSLVASEDPGELFF. CDR3 nucleotides: TGTGCCAGCAGCTTAGTGGCTAGCGAGGACCCCGGGGAGCTGTTTTTT.